This T cell receptor (beta chain) was retrieved from a study of blood T cell repertoires in COVID-19. In the original analysis: Amplification from reference gene primers served as the basis for estimated nucleated cell counts. Clones were read by immunoSEQ multiplex PCR, and TCRdb kept only the in-frame ones, dropping some. V, J and clone size were drawn from that table, and D and trimming were deduced from the DNA. The table records around 54,000 clones, around 89% of them present only once. Germline CDR1 is SGHVS and CDR2 is FNYEAQ. With 0 bases removed from V and 7 bases from J, the gap between germline ends came to 15 bases. The CDR3 consists of 15 residues.

The chain couples TRBV7-6 to TRBJ2-5; possibly TRBD1 for D (6 bases). This TCR was recovered from a human donor in a cohort sampled during active COVID-19. Input material: peripheral blood. The CDR3 here is CASSLAGPGAGTQYF. In DNA, the CDR3 is TGTGCCAGCAGCTTAGCGGGGCCAGGGGCGGGGACCCAGTACTTC.